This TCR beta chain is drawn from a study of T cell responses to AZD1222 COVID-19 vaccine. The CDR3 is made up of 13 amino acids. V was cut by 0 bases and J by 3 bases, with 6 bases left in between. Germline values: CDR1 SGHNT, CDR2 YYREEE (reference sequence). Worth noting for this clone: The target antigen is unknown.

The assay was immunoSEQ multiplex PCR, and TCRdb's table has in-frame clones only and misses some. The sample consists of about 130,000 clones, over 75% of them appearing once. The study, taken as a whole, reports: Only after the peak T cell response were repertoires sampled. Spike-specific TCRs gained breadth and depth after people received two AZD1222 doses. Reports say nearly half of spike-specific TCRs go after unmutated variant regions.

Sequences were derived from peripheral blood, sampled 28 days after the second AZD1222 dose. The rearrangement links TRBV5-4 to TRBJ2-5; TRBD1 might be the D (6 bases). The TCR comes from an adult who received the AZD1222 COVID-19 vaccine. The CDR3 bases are TGTGCCAGCAGCTTGGACAGGGAAGAGACCCAGTACTTC. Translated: CASSLDREETQYF.